A single sample gave rise to the 12 T cell receptor beta chains below, sequenced in a study of blood T cell repertoires in COVID-19. The table came from immunoSEQ multiplex PCR; TCRdb's copy has only in-frame clones and leaves some out. Counted here are about 300,000 clones, roughly 83% occurring once; the ten biggest clones make up approximately 1.5%. Sequencing used peripheral blood. The receptors derive from a woman between 50 and 59 years old with acute or convalescent COVID-19.

This chain links TRBV2 with TRBJ2-1; D not resolved. The V and J ends lost 6 bases and 8 bases respectively, with 11 bases between them. Germline-derived CDR1 and CDR2 are SNHLY and FYNNEI. The CDR3 totals 12 residues. The DNA of the CDR3 is TGTGCCAGCAGGTTTAGTATGGATGAGCAGTTCTTC. Encoded protein: CASRFSMDEQFF.

V is TRBV19 and J is TRBJ2-2, with D perhaps TRBD2 (6 bases). The CDR3 loop spans 15 amino acids. CDR1 LNHDA and CDR2 SQIVND come from the germline V gene (reference sequence). Trimming shortened V by 3 bases and J by 4 bases, and 12 bases separated the two germline ends. The CDR3 here is CASSIAGAGTGELFF. The CDR3 DNA is TGTGCCAGTAGTATCGCAGGAGCGGGCACCGGGGAGCTGTTTTTT.

The genes are TRBV27 and TRBJ2-3; possible D gene TRBD1, 6 bases. The CDR3 consists of 18 residues. Germline V gene data show CDR1 as MNHEY and CDR2 as SMNVEV (reference sequence). V gave up 7 bases and J gave up 5 bases, with 28 bases separating them. The CDR3 sequence: CASNTLVTGTSGRDTQYF. CDR3 DNA: TGTGCCAGCAATACCTTGGTGACAGGAACGTCCGGCCGAGATACGCAGTATTTT.

This sequence joins TRBV18 and TRBJ2-7, with 11 bases identical to TRBD2. Germline V gene sequence: CDR1 KGHSH, CDR2 LQKENI. Trimming at V came to 5 bases and at J to 6 bases, leaving 6 bases not matched to a gene. The CDR3 runs to 14 residues. CDR3 in DNA: TGTGCCAGCTCAACGACTAGCGGGGTGGGCGAGCAGTACTTC. Translating gives CASSTTSGVGEQYF.

A remark on this clone: Other DNA sequences in this sample translate to the same CDR3. The J gene is TRBJ2-5, the V gene TRBV5-1, with 7 nucleotides matching TRBD1. With V trimmed by 0 bases and J by 5 bases, 4 bases remained unmatched. The CDR3 is made up of 14 amino acids. CDR1 and CDR2 from the germline V gene are SGHRS and YFSETQ. The CDR3, as DNA: TGCGCCAGCAGCTTGGGACAGGGCAGGGAGACCCAGTACTTC. As protein: CASSLGQGRETQYF.

The chain combines TRBV30 with TRBJ1-3; unclear D gene. The V and J ends lost 5 bases and 3 bases respectively, with 8 bases between them. The length of the CDR3 is 12 residues. Looked up from germline, CDR1 is GTSNPN and CDR2 is SVGIG (reference sequence). The CDR3 spells CAWAGYGNTIYF. CDR3 DNA sequence: TGTGCCTGGGCGGGATATGGAAACACCATATATTTT.

This rearrangement joins TRBV28 to TRBJ2-7; 7 bases are a match to TRBD2. Trimming cost V 3 bases and J 4 bases; bases outside gene matches: 3. The germline V gene encodes CDR1 MDHEN and CDR2 SYDVKM. This CDR3 region has 13 residues. CDR3 protein: CASSLGGIYEQYF. CDR3 sequence (DNA): TGTGCCAGCAGTTTGGGGGGGATATACGAGCAGTACTTC.

The chain joins TRBV18 to TRBJ2-7; 11 bases agree with TRBD2. Germline V CDR1 and CDR2: KGHSH, LQKENI. This CDR3 comprises 15 residues. Trimming took 6 bases from V and 3 from J; bases not matched to a gene: 7. The CDR3 region is CASSRTTSGSYEQYF. For the CDR3, the DNA is TGTGCCAGCTCCCGAACAACTAGCGGGAGCTACGAGCAGTACTTC.

The chain uses TRBV6-5 and TRBJ2-3; D unresolved. The V end lost 7 bases, the J end lost 2 bases, and 16 bases lay between the germline ends. The CDR3 sequence is 15 residues long. Germline V CDR1 and CDR2: MNHEY, SVGAGI. The CDR3 is CASTQRLTITDTQYF. CDR3 coding DNA: TGTGCCAGCACCCAGCGACTCACTATCACAGATACGCAGTATTTT.

In this sample, this clone turned up once. V and J are TRBV3-1 (or the pseudogene TRBV3-2) and TRBJ1-1; the match to TRBD1 covers 7 bases. The CDR3 has 14 amino acids. The V gene end was trimmed by 5 bases and the J gene end by 5 bases; junction bases not matched to a gene: 8. Germline V gene lookup returns CDR1 LGHDT and CDR2 YNNKEL (reference sequence). The CDR3 DNA reads TGTGCCAGCAGCGCCCGACAGGGTGAAACTGAAGCTTTCTTT. Translating gives CASSARQGETEAFF.

The CDR3 nucleotides are TGTGCCAGCAGCCCCGCGGGGGGTATTGGCTATGGCTACACCTTC. The encoded protein is CASSPAGGIGYGYTF. The chain couples TRBV7-2 to TRBJ1-2; possibly TRBD1 for D (5 bases). CDR1 SGHTA and CDR2 FQGNSA come from the germline V gene. The CDR3 is 15 amino acids. The ends were cut back, 5 bases at V and 4 bases at J, with 17 bases in the middle.

This chain links TRBV9 with TRBJ2-7, with D uncertain. V lost 0 bases and J lost 2, with 9 bases in between. Germline lookup yields CDR1 SGDLS and CDR2 YYNGEE. The CDR3 loop spans 14 amino acids. In nucleotides, the CDR3 is TGTGCCAGCAGCGTAGAAGGCAGGCCCTACGAGCAGTACTTC. Protein: CASSVEGRPYEQYF.